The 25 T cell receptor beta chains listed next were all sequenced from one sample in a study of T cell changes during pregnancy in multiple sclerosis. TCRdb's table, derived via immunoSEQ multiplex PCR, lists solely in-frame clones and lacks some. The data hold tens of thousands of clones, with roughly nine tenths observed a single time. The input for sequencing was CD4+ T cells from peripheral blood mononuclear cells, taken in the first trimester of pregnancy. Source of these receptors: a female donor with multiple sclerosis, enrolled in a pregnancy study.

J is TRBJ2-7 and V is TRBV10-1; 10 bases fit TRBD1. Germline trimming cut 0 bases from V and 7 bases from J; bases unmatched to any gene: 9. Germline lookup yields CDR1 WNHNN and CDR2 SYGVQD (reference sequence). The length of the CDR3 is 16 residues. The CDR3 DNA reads TGCGCCAGCAGTGAGTCCTCCGGGACAGGGGTTACGGAGCAGTACTTC. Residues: CASSESSGTGVTEQYF.

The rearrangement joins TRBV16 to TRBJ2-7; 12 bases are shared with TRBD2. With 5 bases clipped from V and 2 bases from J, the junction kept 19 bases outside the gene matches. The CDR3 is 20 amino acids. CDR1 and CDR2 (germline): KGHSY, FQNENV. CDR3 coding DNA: TGTGCCAGCAGCAGGCGGCAGGGGCCGACTAGCGGGAGAAACCCCTACGAGCAGTACTTC. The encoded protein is CASSRRQGPTSGRNPYEQYF.

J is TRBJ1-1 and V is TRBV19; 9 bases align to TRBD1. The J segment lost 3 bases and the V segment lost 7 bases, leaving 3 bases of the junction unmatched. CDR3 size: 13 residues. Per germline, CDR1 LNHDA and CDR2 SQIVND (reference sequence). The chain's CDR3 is CASTDRGDTEAFF. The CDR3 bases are TGTGCCAGTACCGACAGGGGGGACACTGAAGCTTTCTTT. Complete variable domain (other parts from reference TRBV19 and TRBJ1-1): DGGITQSPKYLFRKEGQNVTLSCEQNLNHDAMYWYRQDPGQGLRLIYYSQIVNDFQKGDIAEGYSVSREKKESFPLTVTSAQKNPTAFYLCASTDRGDTEAFFGQGTRLTVV.

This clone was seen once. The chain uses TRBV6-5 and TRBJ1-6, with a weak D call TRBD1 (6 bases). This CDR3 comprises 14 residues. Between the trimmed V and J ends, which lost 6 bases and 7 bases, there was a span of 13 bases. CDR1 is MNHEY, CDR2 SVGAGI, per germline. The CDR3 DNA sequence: TGTGCCAGCAGCTTGGGGGGGCAAAATTCACCCCTCCACTTT. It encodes CASSLGGQNSPLHF.

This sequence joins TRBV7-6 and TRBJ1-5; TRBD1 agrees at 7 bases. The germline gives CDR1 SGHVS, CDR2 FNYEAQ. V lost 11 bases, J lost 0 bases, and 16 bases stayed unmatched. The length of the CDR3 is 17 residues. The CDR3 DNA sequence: TGTGCCCCGAAAACCATGGGGACAGAACGTAGCAATCAGCCCCAGCATTTT. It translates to CAPKTMGTERSNQPQHF. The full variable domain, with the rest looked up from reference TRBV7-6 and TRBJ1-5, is GAGVSQSPRYKVTKRGQDVALRCDPISGHVSLYWYRQALGQGPEFLTYFNYEAQQDKSGLPNDRFSAERPEGSISTLTIQRTEQRDSAMYRCAPKTMGTERSNQPQHFGDGTRLSIL.

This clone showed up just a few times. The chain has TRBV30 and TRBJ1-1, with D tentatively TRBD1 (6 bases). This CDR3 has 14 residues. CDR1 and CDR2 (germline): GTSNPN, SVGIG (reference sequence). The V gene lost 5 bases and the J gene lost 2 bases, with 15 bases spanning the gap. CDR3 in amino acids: CAWRAGTLNTEAFF. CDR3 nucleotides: TGTGCCTGGCGGGCAGGGACATTAAACACTGAAGCTTTCTTT.

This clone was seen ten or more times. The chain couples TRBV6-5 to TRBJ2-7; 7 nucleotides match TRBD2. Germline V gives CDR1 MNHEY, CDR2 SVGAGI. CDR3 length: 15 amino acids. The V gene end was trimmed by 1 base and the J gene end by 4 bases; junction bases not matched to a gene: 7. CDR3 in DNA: TGTGCCAGCAGTTACTGGGGGGGTGCGGGATACGAGCAGTACTTC. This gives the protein CASSYWGGAGYEQYF.

Here the CDR3 reads CASSAGGAKNIQYF. In DNA form, the CDR3 reads TGTGCCAGCAGTGCCGGGGGGGCCAAAAACATTCAGTACTTC. This sequence joins TRBV2 and TRBJ2-4; the match to TRBD2 covers 7 bases. The V gene's germline CDR1 is SNHLY and CDR2 FYNNEI. This CDR3 spans 14 amino acids. The junction had 1 base not matched to a gene; V was cut back by 4 bases and J by 1 base.

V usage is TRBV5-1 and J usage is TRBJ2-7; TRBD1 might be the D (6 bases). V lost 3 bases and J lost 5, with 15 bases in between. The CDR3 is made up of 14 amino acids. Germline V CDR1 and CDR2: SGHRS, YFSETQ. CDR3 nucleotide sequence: TGCGCCAGCAGCTCGACAGGTCCAGCGGACGAGCAGTACTTC. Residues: CASSSTGPADEQYF.

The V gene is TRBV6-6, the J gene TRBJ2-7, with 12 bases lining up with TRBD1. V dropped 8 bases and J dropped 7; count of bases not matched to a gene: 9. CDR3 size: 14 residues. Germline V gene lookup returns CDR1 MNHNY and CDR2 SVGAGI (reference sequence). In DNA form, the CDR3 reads TGTGCCAGCGGACCGGGACAGGGGGCGGGAGAGCAGTACTTC. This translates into CASGPGQGAGEQYF.

The CDR3 DNA reads TGTGCCAGTAGTGACGGGCAGGGCGGATCGAGCAATCAGCCCCAGCATTTT. Its protein is CASSDGQGGSSNQPQHF. V gene TRBV19 combines with J gene TRBJ1-5; TRBD1 is a possible D gene (5 bases). V lost 5 bases to trimming and J lost 1 base, with 18 bases between them. Germline V gene lookup returns CDR1 LNHDA and CDR2 SQIVND (reference sequence). The CDR3 length is 17 residues.

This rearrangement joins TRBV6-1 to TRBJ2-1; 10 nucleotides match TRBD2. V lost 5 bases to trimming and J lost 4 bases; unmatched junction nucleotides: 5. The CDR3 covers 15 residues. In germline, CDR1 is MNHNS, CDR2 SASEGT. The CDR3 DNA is TGTGCCAGCAGTAAGACTAGCGGGCTATACAATGAGCAGTTCTTC. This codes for CASSKTSGLYNEQFF.

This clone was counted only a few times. CDR3 amino acids: CSVATSYSYNEQFF. For the CDR3, the DNA is TGCAGCGTCGCGACATCCTACTCCTACAATGAGCAGTTCTTC. V gene TRBV29-1 combines with J gene TRBJ2-1, with D uncertain. Trimming stripped 6 bases from V and 0 bases from J, with 12 bases between. Germline loops: CDR1 SQVTM, CDR2 ANQGSEA. The CDR3 is 14 amino acids.

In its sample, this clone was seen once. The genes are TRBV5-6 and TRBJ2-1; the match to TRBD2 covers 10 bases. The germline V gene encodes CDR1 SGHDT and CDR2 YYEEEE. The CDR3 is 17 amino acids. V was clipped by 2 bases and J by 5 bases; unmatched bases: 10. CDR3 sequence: CASSLLVLGLADNEQFF. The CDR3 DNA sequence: TGTGCCAGCAGCTTACTTGTATTAGGACTAGCGGACAATGAGCAGTTCTTC.

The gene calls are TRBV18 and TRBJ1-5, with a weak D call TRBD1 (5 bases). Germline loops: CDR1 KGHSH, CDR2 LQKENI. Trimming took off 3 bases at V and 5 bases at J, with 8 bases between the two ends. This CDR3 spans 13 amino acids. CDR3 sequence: CASSPRGDQPQHF. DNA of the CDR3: TGTGCCAGCTCACCGCGGGGGGATCAGCCCCAGCATTTT.

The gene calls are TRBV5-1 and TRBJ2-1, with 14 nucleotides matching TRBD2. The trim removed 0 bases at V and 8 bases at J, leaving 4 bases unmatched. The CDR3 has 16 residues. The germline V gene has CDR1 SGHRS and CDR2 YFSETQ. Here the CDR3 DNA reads TGCGCCAGCAGCTTGGCCCGACTAGCGGGAGGGGATGAGCAGTTCTTC. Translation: CASSLARLAGGDEQFF.

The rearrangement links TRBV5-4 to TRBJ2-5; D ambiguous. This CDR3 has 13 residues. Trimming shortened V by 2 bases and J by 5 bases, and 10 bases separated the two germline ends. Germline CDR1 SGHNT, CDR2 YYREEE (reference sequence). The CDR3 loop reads CASSFSRTETQYF. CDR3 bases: TGTGCCAGCAGCTTCTCCAGAACGGAGACCCAGTACTTC.

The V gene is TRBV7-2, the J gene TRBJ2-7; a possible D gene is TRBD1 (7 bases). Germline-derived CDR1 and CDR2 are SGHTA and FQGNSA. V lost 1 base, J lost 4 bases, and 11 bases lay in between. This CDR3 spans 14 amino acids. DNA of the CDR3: TGTGCCAGCAGCTTAGTGGCAGGGGGGTACGAGCAGTACTTC. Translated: CASSLVAGGYEQYF.

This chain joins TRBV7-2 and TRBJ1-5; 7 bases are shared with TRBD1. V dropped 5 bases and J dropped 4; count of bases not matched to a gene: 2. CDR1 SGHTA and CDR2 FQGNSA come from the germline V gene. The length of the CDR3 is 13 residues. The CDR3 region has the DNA TGTGCCAGCAGCCCCAGGGGGAATCAGCCCCAGCATTTT. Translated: CASSPRGNQPQHF. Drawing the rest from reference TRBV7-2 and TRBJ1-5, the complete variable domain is GAGVSQSPSNKVTEKGKDVELRCDPISGHTALYWYRQSLGQGLEFLIYFQGNSAPDKSGLPSDRFSAERTGGSVSTLTIQRTQQEDSAVYLCASSPRGNQPQHFGDGTRLSIL.

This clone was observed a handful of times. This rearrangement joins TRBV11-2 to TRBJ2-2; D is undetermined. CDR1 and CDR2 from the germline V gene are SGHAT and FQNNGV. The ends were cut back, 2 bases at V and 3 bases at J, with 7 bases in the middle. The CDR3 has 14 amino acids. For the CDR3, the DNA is TGTGCCAGCAGCTTAAGGAGCTACACCGGGGAGCTGTTTTTT. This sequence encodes CASSLRSYTGELFF.

CDR3 sequence: CASSPAGVYEQYF. The DNA of the CDR3 is TGTGCCAGCAGTCCGGCGGGAGTCTACGAGCAGTACTTC. J is TRBJ2-7 and V is TRBV28; 7 nucleotides align to TRBD2. V lost 5 bases to trimming and J lost 3 bases; unmatched junction nucleotides: 4. The length of the CDR3 is 13 residues. CDR1 MDHEN and CDR2 SYDVKM come from the germline V gene. The whole variable domain, filled in from reference TRBV28 and TRBJ2-7, reads DVKVTQSSRYLVKRTGEKVFLECVQDMDHENMFWYRQDPGLGLRLIYFSYDVKMKEKGDIPEGYSVSREKKERFSLILESASTNQTSMYLCASSPAGVYEQYFGPGTRLTVT.

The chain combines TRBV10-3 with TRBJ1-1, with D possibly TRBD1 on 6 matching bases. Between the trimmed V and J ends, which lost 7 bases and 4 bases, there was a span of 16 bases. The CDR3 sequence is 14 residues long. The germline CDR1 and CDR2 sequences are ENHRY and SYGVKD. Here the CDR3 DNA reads TGTGCCATCAACCCCGGGGGGGGCGGCACTGAAGCTTTCTTT. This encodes CAINPGGGGTEAFF.

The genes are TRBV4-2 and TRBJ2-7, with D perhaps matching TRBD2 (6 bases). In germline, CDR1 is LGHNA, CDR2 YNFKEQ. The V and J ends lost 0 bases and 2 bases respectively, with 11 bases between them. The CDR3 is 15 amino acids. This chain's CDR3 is CASSQERSGPYEQYF. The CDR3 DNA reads TGTGCCAGCAGCCAAGAGAGAAGCGGGCCCTACGAGCAGTACTTC.

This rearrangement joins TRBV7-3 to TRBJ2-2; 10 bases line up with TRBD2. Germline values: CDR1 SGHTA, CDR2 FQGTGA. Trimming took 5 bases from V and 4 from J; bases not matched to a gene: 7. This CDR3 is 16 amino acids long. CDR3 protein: CASSNELAGVTGELFF. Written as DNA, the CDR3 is TGTGCCAGCAGCAATGAGCTAGCGGGAGTCACCGGGGAGCTGTTTTTT.

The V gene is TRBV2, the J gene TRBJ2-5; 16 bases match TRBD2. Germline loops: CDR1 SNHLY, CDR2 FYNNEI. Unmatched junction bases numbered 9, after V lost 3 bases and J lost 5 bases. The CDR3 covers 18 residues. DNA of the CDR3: TGTGCCAGCAGTGACCTAGGGACTAGCGGGAGGGTGATGGAGACCCAGTACTTC. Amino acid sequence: CASSDLGTSGRVMETQYF.